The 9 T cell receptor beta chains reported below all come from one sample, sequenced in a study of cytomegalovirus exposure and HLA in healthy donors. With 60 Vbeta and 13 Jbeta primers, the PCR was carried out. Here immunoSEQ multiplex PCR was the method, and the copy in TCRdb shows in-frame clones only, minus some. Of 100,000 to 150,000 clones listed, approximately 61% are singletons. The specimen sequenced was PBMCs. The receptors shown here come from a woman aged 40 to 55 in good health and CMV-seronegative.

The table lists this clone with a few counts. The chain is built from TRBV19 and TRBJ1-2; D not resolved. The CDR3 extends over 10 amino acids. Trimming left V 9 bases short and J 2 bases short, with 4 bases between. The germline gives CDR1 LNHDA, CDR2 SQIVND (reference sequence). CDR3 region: CASTNYGYTF. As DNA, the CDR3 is TGTGCCAGCACAAACTATGGCTACACCTTC.

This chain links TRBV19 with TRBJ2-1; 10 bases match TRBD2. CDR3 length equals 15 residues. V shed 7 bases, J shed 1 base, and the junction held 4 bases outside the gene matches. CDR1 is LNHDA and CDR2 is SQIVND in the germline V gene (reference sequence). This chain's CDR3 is CASTDSGGSYNEQFF. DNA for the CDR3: TGTGCCAGTACAGATAGCGGGGGGTCCTACAATGAGCAGTTCTTC.

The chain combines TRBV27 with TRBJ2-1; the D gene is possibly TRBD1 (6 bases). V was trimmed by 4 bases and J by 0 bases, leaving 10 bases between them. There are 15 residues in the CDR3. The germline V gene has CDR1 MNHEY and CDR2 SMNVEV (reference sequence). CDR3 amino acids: CASSSGQSSYNEQFF. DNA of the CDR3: TGTGCCAGCAGTTCCGGACAGAGCTCCTACAATGAGCAGTTCTTC.

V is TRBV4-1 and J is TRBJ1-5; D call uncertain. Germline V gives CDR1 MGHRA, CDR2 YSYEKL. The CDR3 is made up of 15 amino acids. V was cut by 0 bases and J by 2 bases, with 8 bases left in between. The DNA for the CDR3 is TGCGCCAGCAGCCAAGATTGGGGAGGCAATCAGCCCCAGCATTTT. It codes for CASSQDWGGNQPQHF.

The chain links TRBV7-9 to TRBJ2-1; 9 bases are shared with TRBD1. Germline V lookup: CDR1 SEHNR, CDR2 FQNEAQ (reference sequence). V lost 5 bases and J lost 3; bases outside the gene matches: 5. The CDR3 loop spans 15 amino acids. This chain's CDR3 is CASSRGQGDYNEQFF. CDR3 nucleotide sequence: TGTGCCAGCAGCCGGGGACAGGGTGACTACAATGAGCAGTTCTTC.

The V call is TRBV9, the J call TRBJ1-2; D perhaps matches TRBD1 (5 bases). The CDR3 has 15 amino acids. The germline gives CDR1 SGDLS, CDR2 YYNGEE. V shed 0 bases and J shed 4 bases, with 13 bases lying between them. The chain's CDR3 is CASSVDGGGLYGYTF. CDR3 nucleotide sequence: TGTGCCAGCAGCGTAGATGGGGGAGGCCTCTATGGCTACACCTTC.

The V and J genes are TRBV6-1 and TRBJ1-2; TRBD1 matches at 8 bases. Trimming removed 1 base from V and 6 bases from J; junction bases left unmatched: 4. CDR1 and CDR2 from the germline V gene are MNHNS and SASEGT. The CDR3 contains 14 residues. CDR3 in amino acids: CASSEVAGGDGYTF. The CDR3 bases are TGTGCCAGCAGTGAAGTGGCAGGGGGCGATGGCTACACCTTC.

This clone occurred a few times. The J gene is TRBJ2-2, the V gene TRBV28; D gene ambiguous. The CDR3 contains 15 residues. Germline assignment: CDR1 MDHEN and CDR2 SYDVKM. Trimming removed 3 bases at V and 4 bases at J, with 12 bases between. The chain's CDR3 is CASSFQTKSTGELFF. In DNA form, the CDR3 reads TGTGCCAGCAGTTTTCAAACTAAGAGCACCGGGGAGCTGTTTTTT.

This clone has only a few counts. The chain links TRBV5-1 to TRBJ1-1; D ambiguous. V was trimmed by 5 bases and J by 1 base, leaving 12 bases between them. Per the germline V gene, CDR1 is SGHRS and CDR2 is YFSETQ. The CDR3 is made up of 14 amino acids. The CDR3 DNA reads TGCGCCAGCAGAACCCTACAGCCGAACACTGAAGCTTTCTTT. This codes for CASRTLQPNTEAFF.